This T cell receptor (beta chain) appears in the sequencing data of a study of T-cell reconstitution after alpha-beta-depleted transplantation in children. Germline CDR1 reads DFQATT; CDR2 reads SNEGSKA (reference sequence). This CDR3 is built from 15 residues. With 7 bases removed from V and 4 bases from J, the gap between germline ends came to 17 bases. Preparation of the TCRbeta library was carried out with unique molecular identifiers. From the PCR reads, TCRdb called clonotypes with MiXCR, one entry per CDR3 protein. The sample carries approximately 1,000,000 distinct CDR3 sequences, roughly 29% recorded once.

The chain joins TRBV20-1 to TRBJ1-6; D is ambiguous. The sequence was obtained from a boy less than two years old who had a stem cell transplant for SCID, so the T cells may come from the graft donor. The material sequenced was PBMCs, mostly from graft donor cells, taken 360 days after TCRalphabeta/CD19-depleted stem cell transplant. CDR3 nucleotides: TGCAGTGTAACATACGTGGGCGGATATAATTCACCCCTCCACTTT. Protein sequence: CSVTYVGGYNSPLHF.